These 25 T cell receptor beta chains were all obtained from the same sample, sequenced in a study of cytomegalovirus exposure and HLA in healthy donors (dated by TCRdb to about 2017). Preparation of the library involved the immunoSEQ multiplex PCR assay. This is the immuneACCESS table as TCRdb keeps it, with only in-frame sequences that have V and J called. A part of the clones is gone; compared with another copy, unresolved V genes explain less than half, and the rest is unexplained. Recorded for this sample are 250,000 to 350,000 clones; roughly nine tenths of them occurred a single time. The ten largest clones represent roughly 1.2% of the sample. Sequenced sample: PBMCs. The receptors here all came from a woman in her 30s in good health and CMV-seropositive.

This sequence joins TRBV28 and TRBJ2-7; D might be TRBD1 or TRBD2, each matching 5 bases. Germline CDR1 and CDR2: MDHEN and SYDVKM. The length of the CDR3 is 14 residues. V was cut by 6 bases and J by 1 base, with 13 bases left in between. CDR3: CASRPPGTSYEQYF. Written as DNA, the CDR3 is TGTGCCAGCAGACCTCCCGGGACGTCCTACGAGCAGTACTTC.

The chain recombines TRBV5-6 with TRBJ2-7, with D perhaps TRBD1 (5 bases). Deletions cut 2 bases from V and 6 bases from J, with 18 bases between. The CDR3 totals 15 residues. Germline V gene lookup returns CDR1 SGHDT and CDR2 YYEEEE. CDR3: CASSLQKGFASEQYF. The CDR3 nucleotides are TGTGCCAGCAGCTTACAGAAGGGGTTTGCGTCCGAGCAGTACTTC.

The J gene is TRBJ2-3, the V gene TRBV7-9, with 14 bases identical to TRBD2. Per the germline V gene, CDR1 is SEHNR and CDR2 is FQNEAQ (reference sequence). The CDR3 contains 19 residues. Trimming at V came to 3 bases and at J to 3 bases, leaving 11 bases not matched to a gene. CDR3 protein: CASSFEARTSGGTTDTQYF. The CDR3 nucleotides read TGTGCCAGCAGCTTTGAGGCTCGGACTAGCGGGGGGACGACAGATACGCAGTATTTT.

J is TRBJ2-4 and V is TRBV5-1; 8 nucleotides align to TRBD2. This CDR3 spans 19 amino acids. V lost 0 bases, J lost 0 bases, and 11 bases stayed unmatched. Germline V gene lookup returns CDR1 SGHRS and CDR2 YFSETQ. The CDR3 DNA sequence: TGCGCCAGCAGCTTGGGGGCGGGAGGAGGGTCTCTAGCCAAAAACATTCAGTACTTC. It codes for CASSLGAGGGSLAKNIQYF.

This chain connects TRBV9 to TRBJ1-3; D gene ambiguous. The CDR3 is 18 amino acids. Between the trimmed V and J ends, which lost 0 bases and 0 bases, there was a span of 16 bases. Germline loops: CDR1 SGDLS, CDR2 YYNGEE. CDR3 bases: TGTGCCAGCAGCGTAGGTATTGGTAACGGCTACTCTGGAAACACCATATATTTT. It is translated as CASSVGIGNGYSGNTIYF.

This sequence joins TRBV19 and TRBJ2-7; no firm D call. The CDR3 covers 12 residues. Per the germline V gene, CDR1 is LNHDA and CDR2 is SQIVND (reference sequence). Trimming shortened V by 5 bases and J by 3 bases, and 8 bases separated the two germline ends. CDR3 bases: TGTGCCAGTAGTTCCAGGAGCTACGAGCAGTACTTC. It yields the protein CASSSRSYEQYF.

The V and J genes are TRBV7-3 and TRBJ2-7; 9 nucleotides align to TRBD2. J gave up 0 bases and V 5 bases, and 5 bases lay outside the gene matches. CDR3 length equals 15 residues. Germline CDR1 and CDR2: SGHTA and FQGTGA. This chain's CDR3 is CASSTQTSGSYEQYF. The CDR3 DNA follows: TGTGCCAGCAGCACCCAGACTAGCGGCTCCTACGAGCAGTACTTC.

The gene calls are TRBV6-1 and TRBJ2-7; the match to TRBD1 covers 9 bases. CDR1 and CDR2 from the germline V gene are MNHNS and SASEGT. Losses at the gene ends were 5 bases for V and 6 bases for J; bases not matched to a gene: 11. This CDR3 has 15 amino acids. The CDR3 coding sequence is TGTGCCAGCAGTACCGGGACAGGGAATAGGTTCGAGCAGTACTTC. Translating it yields CASSTGTGNRFEQYF.

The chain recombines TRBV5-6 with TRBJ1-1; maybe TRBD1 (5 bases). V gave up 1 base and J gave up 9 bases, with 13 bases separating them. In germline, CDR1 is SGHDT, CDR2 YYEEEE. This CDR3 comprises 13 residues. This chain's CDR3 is CASSLWTHPKAFF. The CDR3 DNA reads TGTGCCAGCAGCTTGTGGACACACCCTAAAGCTTTCTTT.

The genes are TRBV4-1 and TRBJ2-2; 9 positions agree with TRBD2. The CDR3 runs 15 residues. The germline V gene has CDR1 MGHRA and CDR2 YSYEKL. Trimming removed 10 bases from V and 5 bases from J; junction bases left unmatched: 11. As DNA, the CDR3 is TGCGCCACCCGGAGCGCGGGGGGGCGTACCGGGGAGCTGTTTTTT. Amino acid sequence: CATRSAGGRTGELFF.

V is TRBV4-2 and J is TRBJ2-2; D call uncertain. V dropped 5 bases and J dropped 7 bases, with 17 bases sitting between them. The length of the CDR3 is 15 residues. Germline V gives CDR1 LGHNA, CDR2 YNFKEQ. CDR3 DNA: TGTGCCAGCAGCTCTCCAAGGCAGGCGAACGGGGAGCTGTTTTTT. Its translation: CASSSPRQANGELFF.

CDR3 nucleotides: TGTGCCAGCAGCTTAAGCGGAGCGGGCACCGGGGAGCTGTTTTTT. This codes for CASSLSGAGTGELFF. This rearrangement joins TRBV7-3 to TRBJ2-2, with D perhaps matching TRBD2 (6 bases). This CDR3 is 15 amino acids long. V was pared by 1 base and J by 4 bases, with 10 bases between. Germline V gene data show CDR1 as SGHTA and CDR2 as FQGTGA. Together with reference TRBV7-3 and TRBJ2-2, the CDR3 gives the full variable domain: GAGVSQTPSNKVTEKGKYVELRCDPISGHTALYWYRQSLGQGPEFLIYFQGTGAADDSGLPNDRFFAVRPEGSVSTLKIQRTERGDSAVYLCASSLSGAGTGELFFGEGSRLTVL.

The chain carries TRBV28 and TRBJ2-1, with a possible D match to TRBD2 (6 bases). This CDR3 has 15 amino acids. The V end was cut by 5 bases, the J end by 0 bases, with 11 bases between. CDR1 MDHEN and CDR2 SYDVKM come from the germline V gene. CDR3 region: CASSPGGSSYNEQFF. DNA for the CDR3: TGTGCCAGCAGTCCCGGGGGAAGCTCCTACAATGAGCAGTTCTTC.

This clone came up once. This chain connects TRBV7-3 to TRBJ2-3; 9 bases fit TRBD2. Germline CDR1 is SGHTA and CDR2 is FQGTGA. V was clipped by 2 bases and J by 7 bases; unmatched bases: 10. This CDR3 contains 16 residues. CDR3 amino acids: CASSLDPSRGGNTQYF. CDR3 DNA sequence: TGTGCCAGCAGCTTAGACCCCTCGCGGGGGGGCAATACGCAGTATTTT. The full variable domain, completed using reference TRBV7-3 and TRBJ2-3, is GAGVSQTPSNKVTEKGKYVELRCDPISGHTALYWYRQSLGQGPEFLIYFQGTGAADDSGLPNDRFFAVRPEGSVSTLKIQRTERGDSAVYLCASSLDPSRGGNTQYFGPGTRLTVL.

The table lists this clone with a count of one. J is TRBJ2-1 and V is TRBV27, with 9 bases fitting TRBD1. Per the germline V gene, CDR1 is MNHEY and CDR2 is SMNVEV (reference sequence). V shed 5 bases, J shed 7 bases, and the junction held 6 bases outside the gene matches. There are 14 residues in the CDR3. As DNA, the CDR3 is TGTGCCAGCAGTCTCGGACAGGGGACTAATGAGCAGTTCTTC. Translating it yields CASSLGQGTNEQFF.

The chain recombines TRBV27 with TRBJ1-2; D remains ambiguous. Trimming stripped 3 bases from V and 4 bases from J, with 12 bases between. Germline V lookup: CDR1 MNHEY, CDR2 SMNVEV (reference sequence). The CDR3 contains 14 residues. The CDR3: CASSFPEKTYGYTF. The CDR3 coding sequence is TGTGCCAGCAGTTTCCCCGAAAAGACCTATGGCTACACCTTC.

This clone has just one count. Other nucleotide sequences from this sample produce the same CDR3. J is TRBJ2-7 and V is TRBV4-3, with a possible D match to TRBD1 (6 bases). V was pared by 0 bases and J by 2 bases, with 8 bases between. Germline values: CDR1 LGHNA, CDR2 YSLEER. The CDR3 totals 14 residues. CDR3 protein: CASSQDTGTYEQYF. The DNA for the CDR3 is TGCGCCAGCAGCCAAGACACAGGGACCTACGAGCAGTACTTC.

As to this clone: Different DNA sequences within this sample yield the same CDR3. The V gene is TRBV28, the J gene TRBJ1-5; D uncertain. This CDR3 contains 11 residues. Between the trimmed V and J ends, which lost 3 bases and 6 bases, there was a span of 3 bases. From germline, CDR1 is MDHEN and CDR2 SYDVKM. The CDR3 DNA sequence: TGTGCCAGCAGTTTGGGTCAGCCCCAGCATTTT. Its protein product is CASSLGQPQHF.

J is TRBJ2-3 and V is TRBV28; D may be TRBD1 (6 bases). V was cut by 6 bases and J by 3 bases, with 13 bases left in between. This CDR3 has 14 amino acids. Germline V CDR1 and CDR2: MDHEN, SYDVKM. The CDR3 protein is CASSTGTSTDTQYF. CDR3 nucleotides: TGTGCCAGCAGCACAGGGACCTCGACAGATACGCAGTATTTT.

The CDR3 protein is CASSLSLNQPQHF. CDR3 DNA sequence: TGCGCCAGCAGCTTGAGTCTCAATCAGCCCCAGCATTTT. The chain recombines TRBV5-1 with TRBJ1-5; no firm D call. The CDR3 spans 13 residues. Germline values: CDR1 SGHRS, CDR2 YFSETQ. Trimming shortened V by 1 base and J by 3 bases, and 5 bases separated the two germline ends.

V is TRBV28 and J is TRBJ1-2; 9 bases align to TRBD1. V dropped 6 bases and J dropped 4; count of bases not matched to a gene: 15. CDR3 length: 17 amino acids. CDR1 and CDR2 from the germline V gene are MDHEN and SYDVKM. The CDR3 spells CASSSWATGGGGYGYTF. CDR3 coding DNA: TGTGCCAGCAGCTCCTGGGCTACAGGGGGCGGCGGCTATGGCTACACCTTC.

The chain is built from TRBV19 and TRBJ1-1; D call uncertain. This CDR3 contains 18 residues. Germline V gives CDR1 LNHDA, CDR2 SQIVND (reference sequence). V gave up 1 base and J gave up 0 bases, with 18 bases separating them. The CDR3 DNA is TGTGCCAGTAGTATAGGATGGGCCAGGTTGGGCATGAACACTGAAGCTTTCTTT. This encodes CASSIGWARLGMNTEAFF.

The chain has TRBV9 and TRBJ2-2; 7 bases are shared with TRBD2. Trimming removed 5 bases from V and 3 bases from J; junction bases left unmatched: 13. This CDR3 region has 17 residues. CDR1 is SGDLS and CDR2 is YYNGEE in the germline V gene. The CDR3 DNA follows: TGTGCCAGCAGAGCCGCCGGGGCGGGGGAGCACACCGGGGAGCTGTTTTTT. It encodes CASRAAGAGEHTGELFF.

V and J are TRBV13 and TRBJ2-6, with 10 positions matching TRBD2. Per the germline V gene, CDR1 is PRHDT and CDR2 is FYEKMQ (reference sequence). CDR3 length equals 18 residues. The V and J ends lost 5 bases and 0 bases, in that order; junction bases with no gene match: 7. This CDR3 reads CASSTGLAEFSGANVLTF. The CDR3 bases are TGTGCCAGCAGCACCGGACTAGCGGAATTCTCTGGGGCCAACGTCCTGACTTTC.

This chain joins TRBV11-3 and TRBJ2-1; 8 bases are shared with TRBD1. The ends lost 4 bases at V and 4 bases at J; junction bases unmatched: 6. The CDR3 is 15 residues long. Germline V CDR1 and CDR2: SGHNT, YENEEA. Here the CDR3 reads CASSSGQGVYNEQFF. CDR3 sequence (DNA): TGTGCCAGCAGCTCAGGACAGGGTGTTTACAATGAGCAGTTCTTC.